These 24 T cell receptor beta chains share one sample of origin, sequenced in a study of T-cell reconstitution after alpha-beta-depleted transplantation in children. TCRbeta library preparation incorporated unique molecular identifiers. TCRdb processed the PCR reads anew with MiXCR; each CDR3 protein has one entry. The table has around 600,000 distinct CDR3 sequences, about 15% seen once. Here the sequenced sample was PBMCs from the stem cell graft donor, taken from the stem cell graft. The receptors were sampled from a human donor who donated a stem cell graft to a child with acute myeloid leukemia.

This clonotype was seen only a few times. The chain recombines TRBV19 with TRBJ1-1, with no clear D. Per germline, CDR1 LNHDA and CDR2 SQIVND (reference sequence). This CDR3 spans 14 amino acids. Trimming left V 5 bases short and J 6 bases short, with 16 bases between. CDR3 in DNA: TGTGCCAGTAGTTCCGGAGAGTCCCGACCTGAAGCTTTCTTT. Amino acid sequence: CASSSGESRPEAFF. Looking up the rest from reference TRBV19 and TRBJ1-1 gives the full variable domain: DGGITQSPKYLFRKEGQNVTLSCEQNLNHDAMYWYRQDPGQGLRLIYYSQIVNDFQKGDIAEGYSVSREKKESFPLTVTSAQKNPTAFYLCASSSGESRPEAFFGQGTRLTVV.

This clonotype appeared many times. V is TRBV5-5 and J is TRBJ1-5; 7 bases fit TRBD1. V lost 0 bases to trimming and J lost 2 bases; unmatched junction nucleotides: 5. CDR3 size: 16 residues. The V gene's germline CDR1 is SGHKS and CDR2 YYEKEE (reference sequence). This CDR3 reads CASSLGQGTGNQPQHF. The CDR3 region has the DNA TGTGCCAGCAGCTTGGGACAGGGAACGGGCAATCAGCCCCAGCATTTT. The full variable domain, rest sourced from reference TRBV5-5 and TRBJ1-5, is DAGVTQSPTHLIKTRGQQVTLRCSPISGHKSVSWYQQVLGQGPQFIFQYYEKEERGRGNFPDRFSARQFPNYSSELNVNALLLGDSALYLCASSLGQGTGNQPQHFGDGTRLSIL.

This clonotype was picked up many times. This chain uses TRBV7-9 with TRBJ2-5; TRBD1 agrees at 8 bases. CDR1 SEHNR and CDR2 FQNEAQ come from the germline V gene (reference sequence). The CDR3 loop spans 15 amino acids. V shed 5 bases and J 1 base; nucleotides not matched to a gene: 6. The CDR3 DNA is TGTGCCAGCAGCCGGACAGGGCCTTTCCAAGAGACCCAGTACTTC. This sequence encodes CASSRTGPFQETQYF.

This CDR3 reads CASASGVEETQYF. CDR3 sequence (DNA): TGTGCGTCGGCTAGCGGGGTTGAAGAGACCCAGTACTTC. The V gene is TRBV7-9, the J gene TRBJ2-5, with TRBD2 identical over 9 bases. The CDR3 is 13 residues long. CDR1 is SEHNR and CDR2 is FQNEAQ in the germline V gene (reference sequence).

The chain employs TRBV25-1 and TRBJ1-2; D perhaps matches TRBD1 (5 bases). V was cut by 5 bases and J by 8 bases, with 21 bases left in between. Per the germline V gene, CDR1 is MGHDK and CDR2 is SYGVNS. The CDR3 sequence is 15 residues long. The CDR3 bases are TGTGCCAGCAGTCCACCGGGACGGAGCCCCTACGGCTACACCTTC. Translation gives CASSPPGRSPYGYTF.

V usage is TRBV28 and J usage is TRBJ1-6; D not certain. Deletions cut 4 bases from V and 1 base from J, with 5 bases between. The CDR3 runs 14 residues. Germline V lookup: CDR1 MDHEN, CDR2 SYDVKM. For the CDR3, the DNA is TGTGCCAGCAGTTATGGATCCTATAATTCACCCCTCCACTTT. Residues: CASSYGSYNSPLHF.

This clonotype occurred many times. The chain recombines TRBV9 with TRBJ2-1; 16 nucleotides line up with TRBD2. Germline loops: CDR1 SGDLS, CDR2 YYNGEE. This CDR3 is built from 21 residues. With 0 bases clipped from V and 3 bases from J, the junction kept 12 bases outside the gene matches. The CDR3 loop is CASSVGAYGTSGGAGYNEQFF. The CDR3 DNA follows: TGTGCCAGCAGCGTAGGAGCGTACGGGACTAGCGGGGGGGCCGGCTACAATGAGCAGTTCTTC.

The rearrangement uses TRBV20-1 and TRBJ1-5; TRBD1 aligns across 11 bases. This CDR3 region has 17 residues. CDR1 DFQATT and CDR2 SNEGSKA come from the germline V gene (reference sequence). Trimming cost V 2 bases and J 1 base; bases outside gene matches: 7. CDR3 DNA: TGCAGTGCTAGATCCGGGGGACAGGGGGAAAGCAATCAGCCCCAGCATTTT. Protein sequence: CSARSGGQGESNQPQHF.

This clonotype was seen many times. This sequence joins TRBV29-1 and TRBJ2-1, with D perhaps assigned TRBD1 or TRBD2 (7 bases each). The CDR3 has 15 residues. Looked up from germline, CDR1 is SQVTM and CDR2 is ANQGSEA. V was trimmed by 0 bases and J by 4 bases, leaving 13 bases between them. CDR3 sequence reads: CSVEDPQGGYNEQFF. DNA for the CDR3: TGCAGCGTTGAAGATCCCCAGGGGGGGTACAATGAGCAGTTCTTC.

In this sample, this clonotype turned up a few times. The chain uses TRBV12-3 or TRBV12-4 and TRBJ1-2; D remains unclear. Between the trimmed V and J ends, which lost 6 bases and 4 bases, there was a span of 9 bases. The CDR3 runs 12 residues. The CDR3 region is CASSPEGYGYTF. CDR3 bases: TGTGCCAGCAGCCCGGAGGGCTATGGCTACACCTTC.

This clonotype was seen a few times. The genes are TRBV24-1 and TRBJ2-1; perhaps TRBD1 as D (5 bases). This CDR3 contains 15 residues. V lost 5 bases and J lost 0, with 10 bases in between. In germline, CDR1 is KGHDR, CDR2 SFDVKD. CDR3 DNA sequence: TGTGCCACCAGTGGTGGAGACAGCTCCTACAATGAGCAGTTCTTC. Residues: CATSGGDSSYNEQFF.

This clonotype appeared many times. The chain employs TRBV20-1 and TRBJ2-7, with D uncertain. CDR1 and CDR2 (germline): DFQATT, SNEGSKA (reference sequence). The length of the CDR3 is 11 residues. Deletions cut 6 bases from V and 5 bases from J, with 11 bases between. The CDR3 DNA follows: TGCAGTGCCTCCGCAGACCACGAGCAGTACGTC. Translated: CSASADHEQYV.

This clonotype showed up many times. The chain employs TRBV20-1 and TRBJ2-7; D might be TRBD2 (5 bases). CDR1 is DFQATT, CDR2 SNEGSKA, per germline (reference sequence). V lost 6 bases and J 0 bases, leaving 21 bases between the germline ends. The CDR3 is 16 residues long. The CDR3: CSAPFGSRESSYEQYF. CDR3 DNA sequence: TGCAGTGCCCCTTTCGGCTCGAGGGAGAGCTCCTACGAGCAGTACTTC.

This clonotype was picked up many times. V is TRBV20-1 and J is TRBJ1-6, with D possibly being TRBD1 (5 bases). Germline loops: CDR1 DFQATT, CDR2 SNEGSKA (reference sequence). This CDR3 spans 14 amino acids. V dropped 0 bases and J dropped 7 bases, with 10 bases sitting between them. The CDR3 nucleotides are TGCAGTGCTAGAGATCAGGGAGGGAATTCACCCCTCCACTTT. Translated, it gives CSARDQGGNSPLHF.

The CDR3 loop reads CASRKTGLGADTQYF. The CDR3 nucleotides are TGTGCCAGCAGGAAGACAGGGCTTGGCGCAGATACGCAGTATTTT. V usage is TRBV7-8 and J usage is TRBJ2-3, with TRBD1 identical over 7 bases. Trimming removed 6 bases from V and 4 bases from J; junction bases left unmatched: 10. The CDR3 covers 15 residues. Per the germline V gene, CDR1 is SGHVS and CDR2 is FQNEAQ.

J is TRBJ2-5 and V is TRBV12-3 or TRBV12-4; D might be TRBD1 or TRBD2, each matching 5 bases. The CDR3 contains 13 residues. V was trimmed by 6 bases and J by 5 bases, leaving 13 bases between them. The CDR3: CASRGESGETQYF. The CDR3 coding sequence is TGTGCCAGCAGGGGGGAGTCGGGTGAGACCCAGTACTTC.

The rearrangement uses TRBV7-2 and TRBJ1-5; D unclear. Per germline, CDR1 SGHTA and CDR2 FQGNSA. This CDR3 is built from 14 residues. V lost 4 bases, J lost 5 bases, and 12 bases lay in between. CDR3 sequence: CASSSLGVDQPQHF. CDR3 sequence (DNA): TGTGCCAGCAGCTCTTTAGGAGTGGATCAGCCCCAGCATTTT.

This sequence joins TRBV11-1 and TRBJ2-5; a weak D match, TRBD2 (7 bases). The CDR3 runs 15 residues. CDR1 and CDR2 (germline): SGHAT, FQDESV (reference sequence). V was clipped by 4 bases and J by 5 bases, with 17 bases between them. The CDR3 is CASSSGRGSVETQYF. In DNA, the CDR3 is TGTGCCAGCAGCTCTGGGAGGGGGTCTGTGGAGACCCAGTACTTC.

This clonotype was detected only a few times. The DNA for the CDR3 is TGTGCCAGCAGTGAATTGGGACAGAAATCCTATAATTCACCCCTCCACTTT. Its protein product is CASSELGQKSYNSPLHF. The chain couples TRBV25-1 to TRBJ1-6; 7 bases match TRBD1. Germline CDR1 is MGHDK and CDR2 is SYGVNS. This CDR3 spans 17 amino acids. V shed 1 base and J 1 base; nucleotides not matched to a gene: 4.

This clonotype was counted many times. The J gene is TRBJ2-5, the V gene TRBV29-1, with D tentatively TRBD1 (6 bases). The CDR3 spans 13 residues. V was trimmed by 7 bases and J by 2 bases, leaving 14 bases between them. Germline V gene data show CDR1 as SQVTM and CDR2 as ANQGSEA. The chain's CDR3 is CSARNRVQETQYF. CDR3 coding DNA: TGCAGCGCCCGCAACAGGGTTCAAGAGACCCAGTACTTC.

This chain joins TRBV6-2 or TRBV6-3 and TRBJ1-1, with a tentative D call TRBD1 (6 bases). This CDR3 is built from 11 residues. The V gene lost 7 bases and the J gene lost 10 bases, with 13 bases spanning the gap. Germline V CDR1 and CDR2: MNHEY, SVGEGT. This CDR3 is CASTSTGTAFF. CDR3 DNA sequence: TGTGCCAGCACCTCGACAGGTACAGCTTTCTTT.

This clonotype was detected many times. This chain links TRBV29-1 with TRBJ1-2, with 8 positions matching TRBD1. Per the germline V gene, CDR1 is SQVTM and CDR2 is ANQGSEA. The CDR3 has 14 amino acids. J was trimmed by 2 bases and V by 7 bases; bases with no gene match: 9. As DNA, the CDR3 is TGCAGCGCCGTAGGACAGGGCCGCAACTATGGCTACACCTTC. Its translation: CSAVGQGRNYGYTF. The variable domain in full, completed from reference TRBV29-1 and TRBJ1-2, reads SAVISQKPSRDICQRGTSLTIQCQVDSQVTMMFWYRQQPGQSLTLIATANQGSEATYESGFVIDKFPISRPNLTFSTLTVSNMSPEDSSIYLCSAVGQGRNYGYTFGSGTRLTVV.

This clonotype was recorded a few times. The V call is TRBV5-1, the J call TRBJ1-4, with no clear D. The CDR3 has 16 residues. Trimming left V 2 bases short and J 0 bases short, with 11 bases between. Germline CDR1 reads SGHRS; CDR2 reads YFSETQ. CDR3: CASSFSAAATNEKLFF. The CDR3 region has the DNA TGCGCCAGCAGCTTCTCGGCGGCCGCAACTAATGAAAAACTGTTTTTT.

The gene calls are TRBV12-3 or TRBV12-4 and TRBJ2-7, with TRBD1 matching 8 bases. J was trimmed by 4 bases and V by 5 bases; bases with no gene match: 10. This CDR3 has 15 residues. The CDR3 DNA is TGTGCCAGCAGTCCTGCCCGGACAGGGATGTACGAGCAGTACTTC. This codes for CASSPARTGMYEQYF.